One and the same sample provided the 11 T cell receptor beta chains below, sequenced in a study of blood T cell repertoires in COVID-19. Produced via immunoSEQ multiplex PCR; TCRdb's table is partial and in-frame only. The table lists 200,000 to 250,000 clones, over 70% of them singletons. The source material was peripheral blood. These receptors originate from a man between 45 and 60 years old with active or convalescent COVID-19.

V gene TRBV6-6 combines with J gene TRBJ2-1, with D maybe TRBD2 (6 bases). Germline-derived CDR1 and CDR2 are MNHNY and SVGAGI (reference sequence). The CDR3 has 15 amino acids. V gave up 2 bases and J gave up 4 bases, with 12 bases separating them. CDR3 bases: TGTGCCAGCAGTTACCCCGCTAGCGAGTACAATGAGCAGTTCTTC. This translates into CASSYPASEYNEQFF.

The chain combines TRBV2 with TRBJ2-2; tentatively, D is TRBD1 (5 bases). Per germline, CDR1 SNHLY and CDR2 FYNNEI. The CDR3 length is 16 residues. V was shortened by 7 bases and J by 1 base, with 16 bases between the two germline ends. Here the CDR3 DNA reads TGTGCCAGCATTCTTAGTCCCCAGGGGAACACCGGGGAGCTGTTTTTT. It yields the protein CASILSPQGNTGELFF.

V usage is TRBV5-5 and J usage is TRBJ1-1, with a possible D match to TRBD1 (6 bases). From germline, CDR1 is SGHKS and CDR2 YYEKEE (reference sequence). V was pared by 1 base and J by 2 bases, with 15 bases between. The CDR3 is 16 residues long. The CDR3 spells CASSLNGGWGNTEAFF. The CDR3, as DNA: TGTGCCAGCAGCTTGAATGGGGGCTGGGGAAACACTGAAGCTTTCTTT.

V is TRBV6-4 and J is TRBJ2-6; D is ambiguous. The CDR3 contains 14 residues. Between the trimmed V and J ends, which lost 4 bases and 4 bases, there was a span of 8 bases. Germline CDR1 reads MRHNA; CDR2 reads SNTAGT. The DNA of the CDR3 is TGTGCCAGCAGTGGGAGCTCCGGGGCCAACGTCCTGACTTTC. It yields the protein CASSGSSGANVLTF.

This clone appeared once. The rearrangement joins TRBV5-4 to TRBJ2-3, with unresolved D. The CDR3 runs 13 residues. Germline values: CDR1 SGHNT, CDR2 YYREEE (reference sequence). The V end lost 3 bases, the J end lost 2 bases, and 7 bases lay between the germline ends. This CDR3 reads CASSSEPTDTQYF. The CDR3 coding sequence is TGTGCCAGCAGCTCAGAACCCACAGATACGCAGTATTTT.

The chain combines TRBV9 with TRBJ1-2; TRBD1 matches 7 bases. V gave up 4 bases and J gave up 5 bases; unmatched junction bases: 14. CDR3 size: 16 residues. Looked up from germline, CDR1 is SGDLS and CDR2 is YYNGEE. CDR3 DNA sequence: TGTGCCAGCAGCCTGGGGGCCCAGGGGGGTCAGTATGGCTACACCTTC. Its translation: CASSLGAQGGQYGYTF.

The rearrangement joins TRBV6-5 to TRBJ2-2; 8 nucleotides align to TRBD2. The CDR3 is made up of 15 amino acids. Germline CDR1 MNHEY, CDR2 SVGAGI. The V and J ends lost 4 bases and 5 bases, in that order; junction bases with no gene match: 6. The CDR3 spells CASSLGTRPTGELFF. The CDR3 DNA sequence: TGTGCCAGCAGTTTGGGGACTAGACCTACCGGGGAGCTGTTTTTT.

J is TRBJ2-1 and V is TRBV4-2; the match to TRBD1 covers 11 bases. This CDR3 is built from 17 residues. V gave up 2 bases and J gave up 4 bases; unmatched junction bases: 7. Germline lookup yields CDR1 LGHNA and CDR2 YNFKEQ. CDR3 sequence reads: CASSQIAGTGGYNEQFF. The CDR3 DNA reads TGTGCCAGCAGCCAAATAGCCGGGACAGGGGGTTACAATGAGCAGTTCTTC.

The J gene is TRBJ2-2, the V gene TRBV27; TRBD2 agrees at 11 bases. CDR1 is MNHEY and CDR2 is SMNVEV in the germline V gene (reference sequence). J lost 1 base, V lost 3 bases, and 4 bases had no gene match. This CDR3 is built from 17 residues. CDR3 protein: CASSFFSGRGNTGELFF. The CDR3 region has the DNA TGTGCCAGCAGTTTTTTTAGCGGGAGGGGGAACACCGGGGAGCTGTTTTTT.

The chain links TRBV28 to TRBJ2-1, with 8 positions matching TRBD2. V shed 3 bases and J 4 bases; nucleotides not matched to a gene: 11. The V gene's germline CDR1 is MDHEN and CDR2 SYDVKM. This CDR3 comprises 17 residues. The CDR3 nucleotides read TGTGCCAGCAGTTTCCGGGCGGGGGGTATCCATTACAATGAGCAGTTCTTC. It is translated as CASSFRAGGIHYNEQFF.

This clone has only one observation. V and J are TRBV19 and TRBJ1-6, with D possibly TRBD1 on 5 matching bases. CDR1 and CDR2 from the germline V gene are LNHDA and SQIVND (reference sequence). The CDR3 runs to 12 residues. V was shortened by 11 bases and J by 10 bases, with 15 bases between the two germline ends. The CDR3 bases are TGTGCCTGCGCAGGGATTAAATCACCCCTCCACTTT. It encodes CACAGIKSPLHF.